The text below deals with one T cell receptor beta chain. The authors' processing: Using reference gene primer amplification, nucleated cell counts were estimated. Method: immunoSEQ multiplex PCR; TCRdb's copy keeps in-frame clones and lacks some. From that table come the V and J calls and clone size; the DNA was used to work out D and trimming. There are about 200,000 clones in the sample; more than 70% occur only once, and 7.5% to 9% lies in the top ten. The CDR3 has 13 residues. CDR1 is SGHRS and CDR2 is YFSETQ in the germline V gene. Trimming removed 5 bases from V and 1 base from J, with 8 bases in between. The data stem from a study of blood T cell repertoires in COVID-19. Study overall: Samples representing acute and convalescent COVID-19 were sourced from the United States, Italy and Spain.

Input material: peripheral blood. The genes are TRBV5-1 and TRBJ2-3; D not resolved. The clonotype originates from a woman aged 45-60 years with acute or convalescent COVID-19. CDR3 region: CASRISGTDTQYF. The DNA for the CDR3 is TGCGCCAGCAGAATTTCGGGCACAGATACGCAGTATTTT.